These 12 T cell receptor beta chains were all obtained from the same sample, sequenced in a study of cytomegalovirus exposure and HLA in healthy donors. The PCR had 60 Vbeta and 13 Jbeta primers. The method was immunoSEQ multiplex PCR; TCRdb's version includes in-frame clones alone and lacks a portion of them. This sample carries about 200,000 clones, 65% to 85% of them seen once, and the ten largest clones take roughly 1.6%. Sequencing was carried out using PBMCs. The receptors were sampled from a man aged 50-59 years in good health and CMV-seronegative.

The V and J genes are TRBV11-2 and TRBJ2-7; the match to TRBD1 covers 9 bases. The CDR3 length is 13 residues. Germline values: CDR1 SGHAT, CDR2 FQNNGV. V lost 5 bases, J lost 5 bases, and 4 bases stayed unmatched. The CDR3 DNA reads TGTGCCAGCAGCGGGACAGGGAAGAACGAGCAGTACTTC. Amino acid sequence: CASSGTGKNEQYF.

The CDR3 DNA sequence: TGTGCCAGCAGCCGGGGGGGGGCGAGCAATCAGCCCCAGCATTTT. Translating it yields CASSRGGASNQPQHF. This chain uses TRBV28 with TRBJ1-5; D may be TRBD1 (6 bases). The ends were cut back, 6 bases at V and 1 base at J, with 13 bases in the middle. Germline V gene sequence: CDR1 MDHEN, CDR2 SYDVKM. This CDR3 comprises 15 residues.

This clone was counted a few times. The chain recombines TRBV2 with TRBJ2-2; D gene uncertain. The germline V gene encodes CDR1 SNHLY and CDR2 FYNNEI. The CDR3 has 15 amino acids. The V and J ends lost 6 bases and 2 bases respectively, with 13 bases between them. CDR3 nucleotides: TGTGCCAGCAGCCCAATTTCTCTAAACACCGGGGAGCTGTTTTTT. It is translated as CASSPISLNTGELFF.

CDR3 nucleotides: TGTGCCAGCAGCTCCGGGACAACGAACACCGGGGAGCTGTTTTTT. Translated: CASSSGTTNTGELFF. The J gene is TRBJ2-2, the V gene TRBV5-5; D may be TRBD1 (6 bases). The germline CDR1 and CDR2 sequences are SGHKS and YYEKEE (reference sequence). The germline V and J ends were trimmed by 3 bases and 0 bases, with 9 bases remaining between them. This CDR3 has 15 amino acids.

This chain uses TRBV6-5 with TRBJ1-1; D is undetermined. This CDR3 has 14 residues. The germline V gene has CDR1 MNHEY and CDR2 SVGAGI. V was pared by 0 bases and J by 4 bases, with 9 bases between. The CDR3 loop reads CASSYSPLSTEAFF. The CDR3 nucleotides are TGTGCCAGCAGTTACTCCCCCCTGAGCACTGAAGCTTTCTTT.

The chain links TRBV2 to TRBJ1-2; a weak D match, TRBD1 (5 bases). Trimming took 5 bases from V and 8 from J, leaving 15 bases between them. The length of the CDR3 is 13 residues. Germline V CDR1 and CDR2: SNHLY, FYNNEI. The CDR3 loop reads CASSMGPGGGYTF. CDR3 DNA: TGTGCCAGCAGTATGGGGCCGGGGGGGGGCTACACCTTC.

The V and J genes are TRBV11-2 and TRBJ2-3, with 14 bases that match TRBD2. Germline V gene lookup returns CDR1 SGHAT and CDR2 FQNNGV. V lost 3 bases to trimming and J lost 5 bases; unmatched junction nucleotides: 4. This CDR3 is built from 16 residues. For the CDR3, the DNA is TGTGCCAGCAGCTTCGGGACTAGCGGGAGAGGAGATACGCAGTATTTT. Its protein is CASSFGTSGRGDTQYF. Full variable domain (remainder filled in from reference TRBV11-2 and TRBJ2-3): EAGVAQSPRYKIIEKRQSVAFWCNPISGHATLYWYQQILGQGPKLLIQFQNNGVVDDSQLPKDRFSAERLKGVDSTLKIQPAKLEDSAVYLCASSFGTSGRGDTQYFGPGTRLTVL.

The chain's CDR3 is CASSLSSGAQETQYF. CDR3 DNA: TGCGCCAGCAGCTTGTCCTCAGGGGCCCAAGAGACCCAGTACTTC. The rearrangement links TRBV5-1 to TRBJ2-5, with D perhaps TRBD1 (6 bases). The CDR3 contains 15 residues. The germline CDR1 and CDR2 sequences are SGHRS and YFSETQ. Between the trimmed V and J ends, which lost 1 base and 1 base, there was a span of 11 bases.

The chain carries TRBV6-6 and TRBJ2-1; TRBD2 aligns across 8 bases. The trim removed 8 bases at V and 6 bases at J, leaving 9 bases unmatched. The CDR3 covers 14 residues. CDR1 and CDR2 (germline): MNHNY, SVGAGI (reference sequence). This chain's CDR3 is CASGREVNSNEQFF. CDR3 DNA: TGTGCCAGCGGGCGGGAGGTTAATAGCAATGAGCAGTTCTTC.

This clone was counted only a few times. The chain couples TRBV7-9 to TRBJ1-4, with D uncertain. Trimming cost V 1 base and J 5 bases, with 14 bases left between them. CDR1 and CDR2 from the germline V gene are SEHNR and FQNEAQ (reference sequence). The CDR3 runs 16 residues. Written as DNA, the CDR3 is TGTGCCAGCAGCTTAGATTACAAGCTGAGGAATGAAAAACTGTTTTTT. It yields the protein CASSLDYKLRNEKLFF.

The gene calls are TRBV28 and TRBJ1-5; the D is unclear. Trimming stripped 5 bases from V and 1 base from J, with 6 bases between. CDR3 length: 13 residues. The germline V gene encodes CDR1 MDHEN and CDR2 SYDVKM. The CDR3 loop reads CASSRQSNQPQHF. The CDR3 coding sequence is TGTGCCAGCAGTCGACAAAGCAATCAGCCCCAGCATTTT.

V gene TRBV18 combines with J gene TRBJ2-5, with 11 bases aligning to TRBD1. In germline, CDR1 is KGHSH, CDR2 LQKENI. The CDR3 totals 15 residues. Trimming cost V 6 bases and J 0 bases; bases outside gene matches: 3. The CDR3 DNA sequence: TGTGCCAGCTCGGAGGACAGGGGGCACCAAGAGACCCAGTACTTC. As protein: CASSEDRGHQETQYF.